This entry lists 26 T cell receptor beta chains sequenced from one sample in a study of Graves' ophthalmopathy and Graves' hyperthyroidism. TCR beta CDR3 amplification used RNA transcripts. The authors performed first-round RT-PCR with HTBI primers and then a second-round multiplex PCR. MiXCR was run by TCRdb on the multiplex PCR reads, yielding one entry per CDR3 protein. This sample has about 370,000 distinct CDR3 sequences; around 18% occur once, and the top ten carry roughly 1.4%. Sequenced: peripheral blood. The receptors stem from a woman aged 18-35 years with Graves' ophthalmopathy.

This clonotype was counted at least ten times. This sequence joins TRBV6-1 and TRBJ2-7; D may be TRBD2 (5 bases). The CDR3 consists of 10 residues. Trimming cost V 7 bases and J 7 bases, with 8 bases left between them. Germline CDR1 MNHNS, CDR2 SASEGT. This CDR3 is CASNSGEQYF. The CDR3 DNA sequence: TGTGCCAGCAATTCGGGGGAGCAGTACTTC.

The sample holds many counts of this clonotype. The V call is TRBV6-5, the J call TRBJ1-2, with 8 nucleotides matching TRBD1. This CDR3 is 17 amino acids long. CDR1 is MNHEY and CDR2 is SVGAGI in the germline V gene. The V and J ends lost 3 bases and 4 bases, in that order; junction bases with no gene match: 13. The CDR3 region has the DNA TGTGCCAGCAGTTATCAGCAGACAGGGGCTATTGGCTATGGCTACACCTTC. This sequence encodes CASSYQQTGAIGYGYTF.

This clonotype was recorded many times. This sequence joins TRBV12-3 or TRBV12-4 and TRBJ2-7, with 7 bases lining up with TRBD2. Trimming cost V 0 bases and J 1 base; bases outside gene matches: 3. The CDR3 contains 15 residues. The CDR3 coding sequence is TGTGCCAGCAGTTTAGCCCTAGCGGTATCCTACGAGCAGTACTTC. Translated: CASSLALAVSYEQYF.

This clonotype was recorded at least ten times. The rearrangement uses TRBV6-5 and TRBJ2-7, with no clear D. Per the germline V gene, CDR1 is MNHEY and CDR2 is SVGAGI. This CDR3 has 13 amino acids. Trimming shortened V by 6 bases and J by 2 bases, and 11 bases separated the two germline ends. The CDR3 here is CASRPGSAYEQYF. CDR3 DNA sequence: TGTGCCAGCAGGCCCGGGTCCGCCTACGAGCAGTACTTC.

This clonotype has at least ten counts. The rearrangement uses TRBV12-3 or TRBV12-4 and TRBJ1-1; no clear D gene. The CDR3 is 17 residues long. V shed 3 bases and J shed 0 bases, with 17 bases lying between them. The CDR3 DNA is TGTGCCAGCAGTTTGCTGTGCTACTCATTGATGAACACTGAAGCTTTCTTT. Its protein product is CASSLLCYSLMNTEAFF.

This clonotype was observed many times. CDR3 sequence: CAWRGTLHYEQYF. The DNA for the CDR3 is TGTGCCTGGAGGGGGACACTACACTACGAGCAGTACTTC. The rearrangement joins TRBV30 to TRBJ2-7; TRBD1 might be the D (6 bases). Trimming left V 3 bases short and J 3 bases short, with 12 bases between. Looked up from germline, CDR1 is GTSNPN and CDR2 is SVGIG (reference sequence). This CDR3 is built from 13 residues.

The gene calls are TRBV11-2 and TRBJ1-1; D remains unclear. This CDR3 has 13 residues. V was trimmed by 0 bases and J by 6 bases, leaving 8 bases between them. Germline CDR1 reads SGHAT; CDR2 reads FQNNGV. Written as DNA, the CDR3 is TGTGCCAGCAGCTTAGACCTATCCCCTGAAGCTTTCTTT. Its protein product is CASSLDLSPEAFF.

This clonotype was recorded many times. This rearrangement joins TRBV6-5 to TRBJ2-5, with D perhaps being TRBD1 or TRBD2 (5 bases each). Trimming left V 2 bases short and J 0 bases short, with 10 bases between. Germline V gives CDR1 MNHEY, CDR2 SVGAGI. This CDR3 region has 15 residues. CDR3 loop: CASSYRGTDQETQYF. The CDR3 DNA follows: TGTGCCAGCAGTTACAGAGGGACGGACCAAGAGACCCAGTACTTC.

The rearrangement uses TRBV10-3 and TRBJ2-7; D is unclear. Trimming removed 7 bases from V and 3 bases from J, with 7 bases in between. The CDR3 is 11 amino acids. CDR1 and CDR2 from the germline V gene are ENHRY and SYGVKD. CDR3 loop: CAIKGSYEQYF. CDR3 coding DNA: TGTGCCATCAAGGGAAGCTACGAGCAGTACTTC.

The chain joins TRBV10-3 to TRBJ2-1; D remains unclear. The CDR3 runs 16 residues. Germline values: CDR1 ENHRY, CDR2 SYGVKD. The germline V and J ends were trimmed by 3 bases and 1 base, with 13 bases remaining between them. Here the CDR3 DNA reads TGTGCCATCAGTGACCGTCCCCTGGGTTCCTACAATGAGCAGTTCTTC. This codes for CAISDRPLGSYNEQFF.

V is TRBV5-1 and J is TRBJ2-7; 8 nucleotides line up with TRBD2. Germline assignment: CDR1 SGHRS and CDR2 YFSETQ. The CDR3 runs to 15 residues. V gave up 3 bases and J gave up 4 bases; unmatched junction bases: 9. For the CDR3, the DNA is TGCGCCAGCAGCTATGAGGGACTAGTCTTTTACGAGCAGTACTTC. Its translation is CASSYEGLVFYEQYF.

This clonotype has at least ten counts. The CDR3 DNA sequence: TGTGCCAGCAGCGCAGGACTAGCGGAAGAGACCCAGTACTTC. Translating gives CASSAGLAEETQYF. The chain has TRBV9 and TRBJ2-5, with TRBD2 identical over 10 bases. After removal of 3 bases from V and 3 bases from J, the junction contained 2 bases not matched to a gene. In germline, CDR1 is SGDLS, CDR2 YYNGEE. The CDR3 totals 14 residues.

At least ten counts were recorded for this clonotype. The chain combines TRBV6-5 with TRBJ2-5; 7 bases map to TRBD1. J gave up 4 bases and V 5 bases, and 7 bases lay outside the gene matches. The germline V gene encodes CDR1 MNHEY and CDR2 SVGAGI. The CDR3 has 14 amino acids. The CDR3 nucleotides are TGTGCCAGCAGTAGAGACAGGGCGGGAGAGACCCAGTACTTC. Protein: CASSRDRAGETQYF.

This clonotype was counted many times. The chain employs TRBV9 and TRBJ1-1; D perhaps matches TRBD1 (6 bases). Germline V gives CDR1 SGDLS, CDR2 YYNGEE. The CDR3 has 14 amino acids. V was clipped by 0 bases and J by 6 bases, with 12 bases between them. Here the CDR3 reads CASSVEGGGPEAFF. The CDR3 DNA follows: TGTGCCAGCAGCGTAGAAGGGGGAGGCCCTGAAGCTTTCTTT. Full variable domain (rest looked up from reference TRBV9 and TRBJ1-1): DSGVTQTPKHLITATGQRVTLRCSPRSGDLSVYWYQQSLDQGLQFLIQYYNGEERAKGNILERFSAQQFPDLHSELNLSSLELGDSALYFCASSVEGGGPEAFFGQGTRLTVV.

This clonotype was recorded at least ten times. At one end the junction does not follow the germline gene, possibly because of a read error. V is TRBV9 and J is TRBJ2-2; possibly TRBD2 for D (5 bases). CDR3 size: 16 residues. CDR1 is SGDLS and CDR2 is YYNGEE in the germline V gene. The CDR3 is CASSPLGSANTGELVF. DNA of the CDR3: TGTGCCAGCAGCCCCCTGGGGTCGGCAAACACCGGGGAGCTGGTTTTT.

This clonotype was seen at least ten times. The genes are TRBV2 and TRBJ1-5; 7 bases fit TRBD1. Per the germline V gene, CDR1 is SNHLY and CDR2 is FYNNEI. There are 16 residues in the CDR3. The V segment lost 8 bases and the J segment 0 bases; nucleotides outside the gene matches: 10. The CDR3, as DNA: TGTGCCAGCGGGGTAGGCCAGGGGGTTAGCAATCAGCCCCAGCATTTT. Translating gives CASGVGQGVSNQPQHF.

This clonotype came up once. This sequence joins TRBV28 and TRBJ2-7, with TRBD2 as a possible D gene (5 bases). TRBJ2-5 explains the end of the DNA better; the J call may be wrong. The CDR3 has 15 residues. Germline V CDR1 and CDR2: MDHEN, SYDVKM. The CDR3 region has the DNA TGTGCCAGCAGTTTGGTAGGACTGGTGGTACAGACCCAGTACTTC. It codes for CASSLVGLVVQTQYF.

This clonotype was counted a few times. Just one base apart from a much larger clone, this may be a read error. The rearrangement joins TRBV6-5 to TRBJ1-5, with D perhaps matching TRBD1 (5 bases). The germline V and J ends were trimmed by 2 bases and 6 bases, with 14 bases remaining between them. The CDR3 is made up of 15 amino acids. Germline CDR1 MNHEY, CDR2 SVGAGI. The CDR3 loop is CASSYPRGGGQPQHF. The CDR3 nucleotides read TGTGCCAGCAGTTACCCGCGGGGGGGGGGTCAGCCCCAGCATTTT.

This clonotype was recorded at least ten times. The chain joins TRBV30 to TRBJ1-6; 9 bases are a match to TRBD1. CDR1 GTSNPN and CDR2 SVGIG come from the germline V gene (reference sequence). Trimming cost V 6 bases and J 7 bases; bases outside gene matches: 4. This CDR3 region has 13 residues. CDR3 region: CACSGTGNSPLHF. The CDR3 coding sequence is TGTGCCTGCTCCGGGACAGGGAATTCACCCCTCCACTTT. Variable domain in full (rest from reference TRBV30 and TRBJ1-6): SQTIHQWPATLVQPVGSPLSLECTVEGTSNPNLYWYRQAAGRGLQLLFYSVGIGQISSEVPQNLSASRPQDRQFILSSKKLLLSDSGFYLCACSGTGNSPLHFGNGTRLTVT.

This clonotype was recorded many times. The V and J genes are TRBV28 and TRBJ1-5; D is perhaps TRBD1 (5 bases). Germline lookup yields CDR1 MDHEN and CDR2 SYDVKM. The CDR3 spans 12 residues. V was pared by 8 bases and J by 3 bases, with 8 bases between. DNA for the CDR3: TGTGCCAGCGGGGCCTACAATCAGCCCCAGCATTTT. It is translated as CASGAYNQPQHF. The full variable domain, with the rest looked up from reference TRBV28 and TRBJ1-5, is DVKVTQSSRYLVKRTGEKVFLECVQDMDHENMFWYRQDPGLGLRLIYFSYDVKMKEKGDIPEGYSVSREKKERFSLILESASTNQTSMYLCASGAYNQPQHFGDGTRLSIL.

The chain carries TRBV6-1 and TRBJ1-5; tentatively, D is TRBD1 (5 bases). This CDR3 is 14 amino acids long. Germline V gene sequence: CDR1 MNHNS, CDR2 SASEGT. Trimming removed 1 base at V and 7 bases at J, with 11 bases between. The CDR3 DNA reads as TGTGCCAGCAGTGAAGGGGGCAGGGACCAGCCCCAGCATTTT. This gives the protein CASSEGGRDQPQHF.

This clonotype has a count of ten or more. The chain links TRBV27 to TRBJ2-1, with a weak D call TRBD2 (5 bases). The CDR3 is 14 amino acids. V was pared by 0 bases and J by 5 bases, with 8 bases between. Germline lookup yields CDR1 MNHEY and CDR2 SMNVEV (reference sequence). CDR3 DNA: TGTGCCAGCAGTTTATCCCGGGGAAACAATGAGCAGTTCTTC. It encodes CASSLSRGNNEQFF.

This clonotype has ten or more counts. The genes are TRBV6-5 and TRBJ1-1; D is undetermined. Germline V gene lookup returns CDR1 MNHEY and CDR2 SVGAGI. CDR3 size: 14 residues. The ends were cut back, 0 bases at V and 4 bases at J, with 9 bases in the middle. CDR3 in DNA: TGTGCCAGCAGTTACTCGAGGGATAGCACTGAAGCTTTCTTT. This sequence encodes CASSYSRDSTEAFF.

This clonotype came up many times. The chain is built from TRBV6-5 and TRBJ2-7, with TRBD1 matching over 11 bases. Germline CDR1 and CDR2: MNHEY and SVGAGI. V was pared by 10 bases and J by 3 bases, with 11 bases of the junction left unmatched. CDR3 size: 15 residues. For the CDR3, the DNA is TGTGCCACACTTCCCCCGGGACAGGGGGGCTACGAGCAGTACTTC. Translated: CATLPPGQGGYEQYF.

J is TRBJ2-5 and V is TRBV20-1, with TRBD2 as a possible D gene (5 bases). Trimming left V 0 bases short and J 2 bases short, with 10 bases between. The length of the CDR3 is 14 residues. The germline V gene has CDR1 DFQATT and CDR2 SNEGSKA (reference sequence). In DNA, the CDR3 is TGCAGTGCTAGAGATGCAGCGGTTCAAGAGACCCAGTACTTC. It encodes CSARDAAVQETQYF.

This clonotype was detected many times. The CDR3 loop is CASSDRFLSMNTEAFF. CDR3 nucleotide sequence: TGTGCCAGCAGTGACAGATTCCTTTCTATGAACACTGAAGCTTTCTTT. The chain joins TRBV6-4 to TRBJ1-1; D remains ambiguous. The CDR3 runs 16 residues. V lost 2 bases and J 0 bases, leaving 13 bases between the germline ends. The germline gives CDR1 MRHNA, CDR2 SNTAGT.